Below, 18 T cell receptor beta chains from the same sample are listed, as sequenced in a study of T cell repertoires in cytomegalovirus infection. TCRdb fed the reads into MiXCR, producing one record per CDR3 protein. The repertoire has roughly 230,000 distinct CDR3 sequences, about 17% of them found once; the top ten carry more than 45%. The material sequenced was CD8+ T cells from PBMCs. Receptors originate from a human donor in good health (CMV status not recorded). Some clones in this sample may be carry-over from other donors' samples.

The chain links TRBV28 to TRBJ2-7; possibly TRBD1 or TRBD2 for D (5 bases each). The CDR3 contains 15 residues. Germline V gene lookup returns CDR1 MDHEN and CDR2 SYDVKM. V was trimmed by 2 bases and J by 6 bases, leaving 17 bases between them. CDR3 sequence reads: CASSLDGSRGVEQYF. For the CDR3, the DNA is TGTGCCAGCAGTTTAGATGGATCTCGAGGGGTCGAGCAGTACTTC.

This clonotype was counted many times. This chain connects TRBV7-3 to TRBJ2-3; D is perhaps TRBD2 (7 bases). The CDR3 extends over 14 amino acids. V lost 5 bases, J lost 4 bases, and 13 bases lay in between. CDR1 and CDR2 (germline): SGHTA, FQGTGA. CDR3 in DNA: TGTGCCAGCAGCCTATGGGGGGGCCCAGATACGCAGTATTTT. This sequence encodes CASSLWGGPDTQYF.

This clonotype has only a few counts. The chain carries TRBV11-2 and TRBJ2-6; TRBD1 is a possible D gene (5 bases). The CDR3 totals 17 residues. Germline loops: CDR1 SGHAT, CDR2 FQNNGV. Trimming shortened V by 3 bases and J by 1 base, and 13 bases separated the two germline ends. CDR3 coding DNA: TGTGCCAGCAGCTTCCAAAACGACAGATCTGGGGCCAACGTCCTGACTTTC. Amino acid sequence: CASSFQNDRSGANVLTF.

This clonotype was detected ten times or more. This sequence joins TRBV12-3 or TRBV12-4 and TRBJ1-1; no clear D. V was trimmed by 5 bases and J by 0 bases, leaving 4 bases between them. The CDR3 covers 12 residues. The CDR3, as DNA: TGTGCCAGCAGTACAGTGAACACTGAAGCTTTCTTT. Protein product: CASSTVNTEAFF.

At least ten counts were recorded for this clonotype. An end of the junction differs from the germline gene, which may be a read error. The chain has TRBV7-7 and TRBJ2-5; D possibly corresponds to TRBD2 (5 bases). The CDR3 runs to 14 residues. Looked up from germline, CDR1 is SSHAT and CDR2 is FNYEAQ (reference sequence). CDR3 coding DNA: TGTGCTAGCAGCCCGATGAGGGCTCTGGAGACCCAGTACTTC. It translates to CASSPMRALETQYF.

CDR3 coding DNA: TGCAGTGCTAATCATGACAGGGCTAGCTCCTACGAGCAGTACTTC. It specifies CSANHDRASSYEQYF. The chain is built from TRBV20-1 and TRBJ2-7, with 7 bases matching TRBD1. V lost 4 bases, J lost 0 bases, and 9 bases stayed unmatched. This CDR3 comprises 15 residues. Germline V gene data show CDR1 as DFQATT and CDR2 as SNEGSKA (reference sequence).

The table lists this clonotype with many counts. V and J are TRBV4-3 and TRBJ2-1; D gene uncertain. The CDR3 is made up of 13 amino acids. CDR1 and CDR2 from the germline V gene are LGHNA and YSLEER. V was clipped by 1 base and J by 9 bases, with 10 bases between them. The CDR3 DNA follows: TGCGCCAGCAGCCAAGCAGTAGGCGTTGAGCAGTTCTTC. Its protein product is CASSQAVGVEQFF.

This clonotype was seen a handful of times. The chain combines TRBV2 with TRBJ1-2; a possible D gene is TRBD1 (5 bases). The CDR3 has 15 residues. CDR1 is SNHLY and CDR2 is FYNNEI in the germline V gene. The V and J ends lost 8 bases and 3 bases respectively, with 19 bases between them. CDR3 sequence: CASYQGRAFHYGYTF. The CDR3 DNA follows: TGTGCCAGCTACCAGGGCCGGGCTTTCCACTATGGCTACACCTTC.

This chain links TRBV9 with TRBJ2-5; D remains ambiguous. This CDR3 region has 14 residues. Trimming took off 0 bases at V and 0 bases at J, with 6 bases between the two ends. Germline CDR1 and CDR2: SGDLS and YYNGEE. The CDR3 region has the DNA TGTGCCAGCAGCGTAGGGGCTAACCAAGAGACCCAGTACTTC. This gives the protein CASSVGANQETQYF.

The CDR3 region has the DNA TGTGCCAGCAGTTCCGACAGGGGGATGTGGGGTGGCTACACCTTC. It codes for CASSSDRGMWGGYTF. The V call is TRBV28, the J call TRBJ1-2, with TRBD1 matching over 9 bases. In germline, CDR1 is MDHEN, CDR2 SYDVKM. The CDR3 is 15 amino acids. V was pared by 4 bases and J by 7 bases, with 10 bases of the junction left unmatched.

The chain's CDR3 is CASSSPFGYGYTF. The CDR3, as DNA: TGTGCCAGCAGCTCTCCATTTGGGTATGGCTACACCTTC. V gene TRBV7-9 combines with J gene TRBJ1-2; no reliable D call. The CDR3 spans 13 residues. V lost 4 bases and J 5 bases, leaving 11 bases between the germline ends. The germline gives CDR1 SEHNR, CDR2 FQNEAQ (reference sequence).

This clonotype has just a few counts. The chain links TRBV7-9 to TRBJ2-1; TRBD2 might be the D (6 bases). Germline CDR1 is SEHNR and CDR2 is FQNEAQ (reference sequence). The CDR3 spans 15 residues. V lost 7 bases, J lost 5 bases, and 18 bases lay in between. Here the CDR3 reads CASTPLEGLDNEQFF. The CDR3 coding sequence is TGTGCCAGCACTCCGTTGGAGGGGCTGGACAATGAGCAGTTCTTC.

V is TRBV18 and J is TRBJ2-1; 8 bases are shared with TRBD1. Trimming removed 2 bases from V and 6 bases from J; junction bases left unmatched: 3. The CDR3 runs 14 residues. From germline, CDR1 is KGHSH and CDR2 LQKENI. The CDR3 region has the DNA TGTGCCAGCTCACCAGTGGACAGGGCCAATGAGCAGTTCTTC. Its protein product is CASSPVDRANEQFF.

The table lists this clonotype with many counts. This chain links TRBV7-9 with TRBJ1-1; D unclear. The CDR3 extends over 14 amino acids. V shed 6 bases and J shed 4 bases, with 15 bases lying between them. Per the germline V gene, CDR1 is SEHNR and CDR2 is FQNEAQ (reference sequence). CDR3 protein: CASSLGKWGTEAFF. CDR3 nucleotide sequence: TGTGCCAGCAGTTTGGGGAAGTGGGGCACTGAAGCTTTCTTT.

This clonotype has only a few counts. This chain uses TRBV20-1 with TRBJ2-7, with a weak D call TRBD1 (6 bases). The V end lost 3 bases, the J end lost 4 bases, and 19 bases lay between the germline ends. The CDR3 has 15 residues. The germline V gene encodes CDR1 DFQATT and CDR2 SNEGSKA (reference sequence). As DNA, the CDR3 is TGCAGTGCTAGGAACGCATGGGAAGGACAGTACGAGCAGTACTTC. It yields the protein CSARNAWEGQYEQYF.

This clonotype was seen at least ten times. The chain has TRBV28 and TRBJ2-5; 7 nucleotides match TRBD2. Per the germline V gene, CDR1 is MDHEN and CDR2 is SYDVKM. Trimming cost V 6 bases and J 5 bases; bases outside gene matches: 9. This CDR3 region has 14 residues. The CDR3 reads CASSLMWGGETQYF. The CDR3 DNA reads as TGTGCCAGCAGCCTTATGTGGGGAGGGGAGACCCAGTACTTC.

In its sample, this clonotype was seen many times. V is TRBV28 and J is TRBJ2-3; 9 bases align to TRBD2. This CDR3 region has 16 residues. Per the germline V gene, CDR1 is MDHEN and CDR2 is SYDVKM. Trimming removed 5 bases from V and 1 base from J; junction bases left unmatched: 7. CDR3 region: CASSQVVAGGTDTQYF. CDR3 in DNA: TGTGCCAGCAGTCAGGTGGTAGCGGGGGGCACAGATACGCAGTATTTT.

This clonotype was seen ten or more times. Written as DNA, the CDR3 is TGTGCCAGCAGTTACCGGATAGAGGGTGAAGCTTTCTTT. This encodes CASSYRIEGEAFF. This sequence joins TRBV6-2 or TRBV6-3 and TRBJ1-1; D is unresolved. V was shortened by 2 bases and J by 7 bases, with 11 bases between the two germline ends. There are 13 residues in the CDR3. Looked up from germline, CDR1 is MNHEY and CDR2 is SVGEGT.